Each of the 3 T cell receptor beta chains below was sequenced from the same sample in a study of blood T cell repertoires in COVID-19. Data came from immunoSEQ multiplex PCR; TCRdb stores just in-frame clones and leaves some out. The sample lists more than 120,000 clones, approximately 81% occurring once. Sequenced input: peripheral blood. The source is a human donor with acute or convalescent COVID-19. The donor label of this sample is uncertain.

V usage is TRBV6-6 and J usage is TRBJ1-3; 8 nucleotides match TRBD1. This CDR3 region has 16 residues. The germline CDR1 and CDR2 sequences are MNHNY and SVGAGI (reference sequence). V was pared by 0 bases and J by 5 bases, with 6 bases of the junction left unmatched. CDR3 amino acids: CASSYSGQGARNTIYF. The CDR3 DNA follows: TGTGCCAGCAGTTACTCTGGGCAGGGGGCAAGAAACACCATATATTTT.

The chain employs TRBV28 and TRBJ2-7, with 8 nucleotides matching TRBD2. Germline V CDR1 and CDR2: MDHEN, SYDVKM. The CDR3 length is 14 residues. Losses at the gene ends were 7 bases for V and 5 bases for J; bases not matched to a gene: 10. The CDR3 nucleotides read TGTGCCAGCAACCGAGCGGGGGATGGCCACGAGCAGTACTTC. Translating gives CASNRAGDGHEQYF.

This chain links TRBV10-3 with TRBJ2-1, with a weak D call TRBD1 (5 bases). The CDR3 covers 13 residues. The germline V gene has CDR1 ENHRY and CDR2 SYGVKD. V was clipped by 7 bases and J by 5 bases, with 12 bases between them. The CDR3 DNA sequence: TGTGCCATCAACCAAATGACAGACAATGAGCAGTTCTTC. This sequence encodes CAINQMTDNEQFF.